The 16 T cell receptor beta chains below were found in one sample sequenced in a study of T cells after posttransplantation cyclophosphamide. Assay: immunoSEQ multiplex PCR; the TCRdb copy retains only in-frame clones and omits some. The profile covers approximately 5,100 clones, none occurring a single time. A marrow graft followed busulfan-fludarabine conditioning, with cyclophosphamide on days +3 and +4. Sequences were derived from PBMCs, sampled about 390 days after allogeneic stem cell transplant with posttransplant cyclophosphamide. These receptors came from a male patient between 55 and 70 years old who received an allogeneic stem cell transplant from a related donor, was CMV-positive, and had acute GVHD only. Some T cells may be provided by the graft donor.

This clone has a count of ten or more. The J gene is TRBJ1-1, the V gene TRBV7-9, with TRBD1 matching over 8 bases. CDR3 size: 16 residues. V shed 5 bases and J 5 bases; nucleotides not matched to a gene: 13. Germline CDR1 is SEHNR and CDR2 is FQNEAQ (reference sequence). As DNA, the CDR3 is TGTGCCAGCAGCCCCGGACAGGGACGGTTGCAAACTGAAGCTTTCTTT. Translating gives CASSPGQGRLQTEAFF.

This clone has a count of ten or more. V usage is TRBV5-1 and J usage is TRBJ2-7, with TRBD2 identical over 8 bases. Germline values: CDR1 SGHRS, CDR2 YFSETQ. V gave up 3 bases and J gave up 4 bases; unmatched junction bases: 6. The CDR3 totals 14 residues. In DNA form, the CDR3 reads TGCGCCAGCAGCTCCCAGAGCGGGAGTTACGAGCAGTACTTC. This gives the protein CASSSQSGSYEQYF.

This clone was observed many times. CDR3 sequence reads: CASSLRPSGLAGGAYNEQFF. In DNA, the CDR3 is TGTGCCAGCAGCTTAAGGCCCTCCGGACTAGCGGGAGGGGCCTACAATGAGCAGTTCTTC. This chain joins TRBV7-3 and TRBJ2-1, with 15 bases fitting TRBD2. J gave up 2 bases and V 1 base, and 9 bases lay outside the gene matches. Per germline, CDR1 SGHTA and CDR2 FQGTGA. CDR3 size: 20 residues.

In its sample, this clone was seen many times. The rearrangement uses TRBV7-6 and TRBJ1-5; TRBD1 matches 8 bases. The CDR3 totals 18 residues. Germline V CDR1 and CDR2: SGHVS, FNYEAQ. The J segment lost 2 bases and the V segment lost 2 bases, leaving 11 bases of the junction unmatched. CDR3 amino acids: CASSLSPGGVMGNQPQHF. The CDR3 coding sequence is TGTGCCAGCAGCTTATCGCCAGGGGGCGTGATGGGCAATCAGCCCCAGCATTTT. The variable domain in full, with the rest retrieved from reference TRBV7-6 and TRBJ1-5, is GAGVSQSPRYKVTKRGQDVALRCDPISGHVSLYWYRQALGQGPEFLTYFNYEAQQDKSGLPNDRFSAERPEGSISTLTIQRTEQRDSAMYRCASSLSPGGVMGNQPQHFGDGTRLSIL.

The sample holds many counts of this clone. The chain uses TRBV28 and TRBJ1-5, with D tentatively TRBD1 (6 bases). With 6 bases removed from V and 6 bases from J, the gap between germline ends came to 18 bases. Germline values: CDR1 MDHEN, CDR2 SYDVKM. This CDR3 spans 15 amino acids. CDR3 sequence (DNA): TGTGCCAGCAGACCCACAGGGACCCTGACTCAGCCCCAGCATTTT. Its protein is CASRPTGTLTQPQHF.

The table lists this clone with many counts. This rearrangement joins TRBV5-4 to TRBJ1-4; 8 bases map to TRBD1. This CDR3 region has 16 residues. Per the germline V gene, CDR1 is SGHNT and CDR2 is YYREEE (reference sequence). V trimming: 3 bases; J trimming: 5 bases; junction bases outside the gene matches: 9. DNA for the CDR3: TGTGCCAGCAGCTCTAACCGGGCAGGGGGCAATGAAAAACTGTTTTTT. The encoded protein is CASSSNRAGGNEKLFF.

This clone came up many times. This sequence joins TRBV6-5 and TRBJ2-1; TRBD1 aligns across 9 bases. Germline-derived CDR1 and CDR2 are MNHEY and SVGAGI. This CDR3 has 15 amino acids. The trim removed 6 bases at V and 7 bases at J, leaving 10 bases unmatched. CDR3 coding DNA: TGTGCCAGCAGGTCGACAGGGGGGAGAGTGAATGAGCAGTTCTTC. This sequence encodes CASRSTGGRVNEQFF.

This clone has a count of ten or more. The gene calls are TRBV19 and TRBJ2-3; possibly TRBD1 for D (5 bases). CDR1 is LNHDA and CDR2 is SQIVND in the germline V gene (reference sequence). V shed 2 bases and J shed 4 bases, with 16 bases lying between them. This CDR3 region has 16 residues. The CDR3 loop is CASSISVSRAADTQYF. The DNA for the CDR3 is TGTGCCAGTAGTATAAGTGTTTCCAGGGCTGCAGATACGCAGTATTTT.

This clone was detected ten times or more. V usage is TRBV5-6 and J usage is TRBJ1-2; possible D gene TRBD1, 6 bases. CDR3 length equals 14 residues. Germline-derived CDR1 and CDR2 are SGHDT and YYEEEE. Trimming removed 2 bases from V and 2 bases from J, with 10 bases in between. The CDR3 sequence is CASSFRGNNYGYTF. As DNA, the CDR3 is TGTGCCAGCAGCTTTAGGGGGAACAACTATGGCTACACCTTC.

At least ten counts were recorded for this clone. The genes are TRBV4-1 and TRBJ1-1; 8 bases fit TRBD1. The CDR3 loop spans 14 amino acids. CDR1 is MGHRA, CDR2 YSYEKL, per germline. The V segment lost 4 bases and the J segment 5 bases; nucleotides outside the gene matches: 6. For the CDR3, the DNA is TGCGCCAGCAGCCCGACAGGGGCGGGAACTGAAGCTTTCTTT. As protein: CASSPTGAGTEAFF.

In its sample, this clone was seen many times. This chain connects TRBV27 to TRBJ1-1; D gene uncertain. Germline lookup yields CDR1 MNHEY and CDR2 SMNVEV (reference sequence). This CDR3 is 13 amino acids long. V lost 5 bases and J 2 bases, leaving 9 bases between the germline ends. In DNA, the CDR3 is TGTGCCAGCAGTCCTCGTTTTAACACTGAAGCTTTCTTT. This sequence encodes CASSPRFNTEAFF.

In nucleotides, the CDR3 is TGTGCTAGTGGTTTGGTACTAATCGGGGGAGAGACCCAGTACTTC. Translation: CASGLVLIGGETQYF. V gene TRBV12-5 combines with J gene TRBJ2-5; a possible D gene is TRBD2 (6 bases). CDR1 is LGHNT and CDR2 is FRNRAP in the germline V gene. Trimming cost V 0 bases and J 4 bases, with 12 bases left between them. The CDR3 runs to 15 residues.

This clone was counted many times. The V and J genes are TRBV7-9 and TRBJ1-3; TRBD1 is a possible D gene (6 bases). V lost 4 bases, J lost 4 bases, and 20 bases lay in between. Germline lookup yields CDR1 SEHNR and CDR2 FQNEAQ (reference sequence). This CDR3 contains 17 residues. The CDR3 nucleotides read TGTGCCAGCAGCTACCTCCGGGACACAAAAAACGGAAACACCATATATTTT. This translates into CASSYLRDTKNGNTIYF.

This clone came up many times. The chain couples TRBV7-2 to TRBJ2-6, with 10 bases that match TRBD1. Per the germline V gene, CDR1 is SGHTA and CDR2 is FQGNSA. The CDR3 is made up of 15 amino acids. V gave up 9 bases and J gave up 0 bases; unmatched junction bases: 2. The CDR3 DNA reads TGTGCCAGTGGACAGGGGGGCTCTGGGGCCAACGTCCTGACTTTC. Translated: CASGQGGSGANVLTF.

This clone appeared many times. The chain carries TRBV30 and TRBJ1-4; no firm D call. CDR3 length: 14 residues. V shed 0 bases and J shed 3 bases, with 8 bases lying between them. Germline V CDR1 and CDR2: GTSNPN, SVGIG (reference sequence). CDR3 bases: TGTGCCTGGAGTGTGAGTTCGGCTAATGAAAAACTGTTTTTT. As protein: CAWSVSSANEKLFF. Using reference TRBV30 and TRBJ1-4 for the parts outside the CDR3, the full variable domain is SQTIHQWPATLVQPVGSPLSLECTVEGTSNPNLYWYRQAAGRGLQLLFYSVGIGQISSEVPQNLSASRPQDRQFILSSKKLLLSDSGFYLCAWSVSSANEKLFFGSGTQLSVL.

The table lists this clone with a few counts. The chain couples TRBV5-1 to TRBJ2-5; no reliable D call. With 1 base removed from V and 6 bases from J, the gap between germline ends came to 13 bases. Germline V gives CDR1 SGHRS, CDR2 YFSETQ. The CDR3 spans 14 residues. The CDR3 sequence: CASSLSSSTQTQYF. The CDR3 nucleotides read TGCGCCAGCAGCTTGAGCAGTAGCACGCAGACCCAGTACTTC.